The present entry profiles one TCR beta chain with its context. The data are from a study of T cell repertoires in cytomegalovirus infection. Overall study: TCR beta signatures that were public indicated CMV infection and matching HLA type.

TCRdb used MiXCR to reprocess the reads, holding one entry per CDR3 protein. Among around 450,000 distinct CDR3 sequences, 31% were seen once, and the ten largest hold around 13%. The CDR3 spans 16 residues. The germline V gene encodes CDR1 MNHNY and CDR2 SVGAGI (reference sequence). The V gene lost 7 bases and the J gene lost 1 base, with 18 bases spanning the gap. The chain carries TRBV6-6 and TRBJ2-3; the D gene is possibly TRBD2 (5 bases). This receptor was obtained from a human donor in good health (CMV status not recorded). Some clones in this sample may be carry-over from other donors' samples. The specimen sequenced was PBMCs. The CDR3 region has the DNA TGTGCCAGCACCGCAAAGCCGGGGTTCGGCACAGATACGCAGTATTTT. Translating gives CASTAKPGFGTDTQYF.